The 19 T cell receptor beta chains presented below share a single source sample, sequenced in a study of PD-1 blockade in classical Hodgkin lymphoma. No patient escaped relapse after autologous stem cell transplantation, and brentuximab vedotin exposure varied. Isolation of CD4+ T cells from thawed PBMCs was performed by magnetic negative selection. The protocol was immunoSEQ multiplex PCR, while the TCRdb copy is restricted to in-frame clones and leaves out a portion. The data hold about 9,000 clones, with 80% to 85% observed a single time. The input for sequencing was CD4+ T cells from blood, taken at baseline. These receptors all stem from a human donor with classical Hodgkin lymphoma.

The J gene is TRBJ1-5, the V gene TRBV6-5; unclear D gene. The CDR3 runs 13 residues. Germline V gene data show CDR1 as MNHEY and CDR2 as SVGAGI. The V end lost 10 bases, the J end lost 3 bases, and 13 bases lay between the germline ends. The CDR3 loop reads CATSGGNNQPQHF. The CDR3 DNA reads as TGTGCCACCTCTGGAGGGAACAATCAGCCCCAGCATTTT.

The chain carries TRBV7-9 and TRBJ2-7; 15 bases agree with TRBD2. The ends lost 7 bases at V and 5 bases at J; junction bases unmatched: 9. CDR1 and CDR2 (germline): SEHNR, FQNEAQ (reference sequence). CDR3 length: 16 amino acids. As DNA, the CDR3 is TGTGCCAGCACCCGGACTAGCGGGAGGGCCGGCCACGAGCAGTACTTC. The encoded protein is CASTRTSGRAGHEQYF.

The chain joins TRBV5-5 to TRBJ2-2; D is unclear. The CDR3 is made up of 14 amino acids. Per the germline V gene, CDR1 is SGHKS and CDR2 is YYEKEE (reference sequence). Trimming took off 4 bases at V and 0 bases at J, with 7 bases between the two ends. The CDR3 sequence is CASSPYANTGELFF. Written as DNA, the CDR3 is TGTGCCAGCAGCCCCTACGCGAACACCGGGGAGCTGTTTTTT.

The chain carries TRBV5-6 and TRBJ2-3; D unclear. V was cut by 0 bases and J by 8 bases, with 7 bases left in between. The CDR3 covers 12 residues. The germline V gene has CDR1 SGHDT and CDR2 YYEEEE. The CDR3 DNA reads as TGTGCCAGCAGCTTGGCCTTGGTTACGCAGTATTTT. This translates into CASSLALVTQYF. The full variable domain, with the rest looked up from reference TRBV5-6 and TRBJ2-3, is DAGVTQSPTHLIKTRGQQVTLRCSPKSGHDTVSWYQQALGQGPQFIFQYYEEEERQRGNFPDRFSGHQFPNYSSELNVNALLLGDSALYLCASSLALVTQYFGPGTRLTVL.

This chain uses TRBV4-1 with TRBJ1-1; D remains unclear. Germline V gives CDR1 MGHRA, CDR2 YSYEKL. Trimming cost V 0 bases and J 10 bases, with 9 bases left between them. The CDR3 has 12 amino acids. CDR3 DNA sequence: TGCGCCAGCAGCCAAGATCCTACTAGAGCTTTCTTT. The encoded protein is CASSQDPTRAFF.

The chain uses TRBV9 and TRBJ2-5; TRBD1 matches 8 bases. The V gene end was trimmed by 0 bases and the J gene end by 3 bases; junction bases not matched to a gene: 4. Germline CDR1 and CDR2: SGDLS and YYNGEE. This CDR3 region has 15 residues. The chain's CDR3 is CASSVGGTGEETQYF. The CDR3, as DNA: TGTGCCAGCAGCGTAGGCGGGACAGGAGAAGAGACCCAGTACTTC.

Of note for this clone: Relative to the germline gene, one junction end is altered; a read error may explain this. The J gene is TRBJ2-3, the V gene TRBV4-1, with 13 bases that match TRBD2. Germline V gene sequence: CDR1 MGHRA, CDR2 YSYEKL. The CDR3 is 15 residues long. CDR3 region: CASSPGLAGSDDPHF. In DNA form, the CDR3 reads TGCGCCAGCAGTCCGGGACTAGCGGGATCCGATGATCCGCATTTT.

In its sample, this clone was seen once. The J gene is TRBJ2-7, the V gene TRBV19; a weak D match, TRBD1 (5 bases). This CDR3 is built from 13 residues. Per the germline V gene, CDR1 is LNHDA and CDR2 is SQIVND (reference sequence). V lost 5 bases and J 2 bases, leaving 10 bases between the germline ends. The DNA for the CDR3 is TGTGCCAGTAGTGCAAGGGGAACCTACGAGCAGTACTTC. Its translation is CASSARGTYEQYF.

The chain uses TRBV29-1 and TRBJ2-2, with TRBD1 matching over 8 bases. The CDR3 has 15 amino acids. Looked up from germline, CDR1 is SQVTM and CDR2 is ANQGSEA. Trimming took 1 base from V and 6 from J; bases not matched to a gene: 7. The CDR3 sequence is CSVEVSQGAAGELFF. The CDR3 DNA follows: TGCAGCGTTGAAGTTTCTCAGGGGGCTGCCGGGGAGCTGTTTTTT.

This clone came up a few times. The CDR3 bases are TGTGCCAGCAGCGTAGGGGGTAGCGAATACTTCTACGAGCAGTACTTC. This codes for CASSVGGSEYFYEQYF. The chain carries TRBV9 and TRBJ2-7, with D maybe TRBD2 (5 bases). Trimming shortened V by 0 bases and J by 3 bases, and 16 bases separated the two germline ends. The CDR3 totals 16 residues. The V gene's germline CDR1 is SGDLS and CDR2 YYNGEE.

The V gene is TRBV2, the J gene TRBJ2-3; tentative D call: TRBD2 (5 bases). Trimming left V 6 bases short and J 0 bases short, with 16 bases between. Germline V CDR1 and CDR2: SNHLY, FYNNEI. This CDR3 spans 16 amino acids. In DNA, the CDR3 is TGTGCCAGCAGGGGGAAGCGGAGCCCTAGCACAGATACGCAGTATTTT. This encodes CASRGKRSPSTDTQYF.

The V gene is TRBV11-2, the J gene TRBJ2-1, with 8 bases matching TRBD2. Losses at the gene ends were 4 bases for V and 3 bases for J; bases not matched to a gene: 5. Germline V lookup: CDR1 SGHAT, CDR2 FQNNGV. This CDR3 has 15 residues. The CDR3 sequence is CASSSRGGFYNEQFF. The DNA of the CDR3 is TGTGCCAGCAGCTCCCGGGGGGGGTTCTACAATGAGCAGTTCTTC.

V is TRBV19 and J is TRBJ2-6; D is possibly TRBD1 or TRBD2 (5 bases each). V gave up 3 bases and J gave up 1 base, with 10 bases separating them. The CDR3 has 16 residues. Germline V gene data show CDR1 as LNHDA and CDR2 as SQIVND (reference sequence). CDR3 residues: CASSMSGRSGANVLTF. As DNA, the CDR3 is TGTGCCAGTAGTATGTCGGGGCGGTCTGGGGCCAACGTCCTGACTTTC.

The chain uses TRBV5-1 and TRBJ2-3, with 11 bases identical to TRBD2. V trimming: 1 base; J trimming: 6 bases; junction bases outside the gene matches: 10. CDR1 and CDR2 from the germline V gene are SGHRS and YFSETQ. The CDR3 has 17 residues. CDR3 loop: CASSLRLAGWASDTQYF. In DNA, the CDR3 is TGCGCCAGCAGCTTGAGACTAGCGGGGTGGGCTAGCGATACGCAGTATTTT.

The chain has TRBV7-9 and TRBJ2-7, with 11 nucleotides matching TRBD2. CDR1 is SEHNR, CDR2 FQNEAQ, per germline (reference sequence). This CDR3 comprises 15 residues. V was pared by 4 bases and J by 0 bases, with 2 bases of the junction left unmatched. For the CDR3, the DNA is TGTGCCAGCAGCTACGGGACTAGCGGCTCCTACGAGCAGTACTTC. Residues: CASSYGTSGSYEQYF.

The V gene is TRBV19, the J gene TRBJ2-7; D may match TRBD1 or TRBD2 (5 bases each). From germline, CDR1 is LNHDA and CDR2 SQIVND (reference sequence). This CDR3 spans 14 amino acids. V was shortened by 5 bases and J by 3 bases, with 14 bases between the two germline ends. CDR3 residues: CASSPRDRSYEQYF. The DNA for the CDR3 is TGTGCCAGTAGTCCCCGGGACCGAAGCTACGAGCAGTACTTC.

This clone was seen once. The chain recombines TRBV19 with TRBJ2-3; TRBD2 agrees at 8 bases. The CDR3 has 16 amino acids. The trim removed 5 bases at V and 4 bases at J, leaving 11 bases unmatched. Germline V gives CDR1 LNHDA, CDR2 SQIVND (reference sequence). The CDR3 coding sequence is TGTGCCAGTAGTGTCCCCTCGGGAGGGCAGGCAGATACGCAGTATTTT. It codes for CASSVPSGGQADTQYF.

The chain joins TRBV29-1 to TRBJ2-3, with 11 bases aligning to TRBD2. Germline assignment: CDR1 SQVTM and CDR2 ANQGSEA. The CDR3 is 15 amino acids. V was clipped by 7 bases and J by 6 bases; unmatched bases: 12. Here the CDR3 reads CSARETSGKEDTQYF. In DNA form, the CDR3 reads TGCAGCGCTAGAGAGACTAGCGGGAAAGAGGATACGCAGTATTTT.

V is TRBV5-1 and J is TRBJ2-7; 8 positions match TRBD2. CDR1 is SGHRS, CDR2 YFSETQ, per germline. There are 15 residues in the CDR3. V lost 3 bases, J lost 2 bases, and 7 bases stayed unmatched. The CDR3: CASSWTLAGPYEQYF. The CDR3 DNA sequence: TGCGCCAGCAGCTGGACTTTAGCGGGACCCTACGAGCAGTACTTC.